This T cell receptor beta chain originates from a study of cytomegalovirus exposure and HLA in healthy donors. 13 Jbeta primers and 60 Vbeta primers were used for the PCR. Assay used: immunoSEQ multiplex PCR; TCRdb lists only in-frame clones, some missing. In total, the table holds around 74,000 clones. General observations from the study: A missense DCLRE1C variant was associated with V- and J-gene trimming of TCR beta chains in a later analysis, and an independent cohort replicated the association. A later analysis showed TCR association rates differing by HLA locus, peaking at DRB1 and lowest at HLA-C. In vitro assays verified that a few CMV-associated chains recognized CMV antigens specifically.

With respect to this clone: Its matching antigen is unknown.

Unrecorded immune exposures were likely, despite nominal health at sampling. The germline V and J ends were trimmed by 5 bases and 1 base, with 6 bases remaining between them. CDR3 length: 12 amino acids. Germline V gene sequence: CDR1 MNHNS, CDR2 SASEGT. Material for sequencing was PBMCs. V usage is TRBV6-1 and J usage is TRBJ2-7; the D gene is possibly TRBD2 (5 bases). The sequence was obtained from a man younger than 45 in good health and CMV-seronegative. CDR3 sequence: CASSRGSYEQYF. The CDR3, as DNA: TGTGCCAGCAGTAGAGGGTCCTACGAGCAGTACTTC.